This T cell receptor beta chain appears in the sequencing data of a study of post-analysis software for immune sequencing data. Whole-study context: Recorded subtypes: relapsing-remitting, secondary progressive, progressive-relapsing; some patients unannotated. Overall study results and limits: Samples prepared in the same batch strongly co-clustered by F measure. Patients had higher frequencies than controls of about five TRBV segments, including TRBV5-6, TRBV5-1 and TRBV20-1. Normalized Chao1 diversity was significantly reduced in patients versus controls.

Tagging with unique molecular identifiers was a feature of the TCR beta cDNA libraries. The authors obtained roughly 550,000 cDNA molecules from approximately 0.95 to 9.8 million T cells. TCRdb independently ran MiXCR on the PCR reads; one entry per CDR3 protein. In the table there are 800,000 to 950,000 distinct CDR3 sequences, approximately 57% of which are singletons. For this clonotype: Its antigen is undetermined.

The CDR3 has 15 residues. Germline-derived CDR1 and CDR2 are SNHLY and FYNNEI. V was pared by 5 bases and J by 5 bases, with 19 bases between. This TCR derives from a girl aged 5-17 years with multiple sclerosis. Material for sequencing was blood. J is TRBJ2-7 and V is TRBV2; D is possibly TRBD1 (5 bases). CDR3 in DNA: TGTGCCAGCAGTACAGGCGGACAAGACGGTGACGAGCAGTACTTC. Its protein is CASSTGGQDGDEQYF.